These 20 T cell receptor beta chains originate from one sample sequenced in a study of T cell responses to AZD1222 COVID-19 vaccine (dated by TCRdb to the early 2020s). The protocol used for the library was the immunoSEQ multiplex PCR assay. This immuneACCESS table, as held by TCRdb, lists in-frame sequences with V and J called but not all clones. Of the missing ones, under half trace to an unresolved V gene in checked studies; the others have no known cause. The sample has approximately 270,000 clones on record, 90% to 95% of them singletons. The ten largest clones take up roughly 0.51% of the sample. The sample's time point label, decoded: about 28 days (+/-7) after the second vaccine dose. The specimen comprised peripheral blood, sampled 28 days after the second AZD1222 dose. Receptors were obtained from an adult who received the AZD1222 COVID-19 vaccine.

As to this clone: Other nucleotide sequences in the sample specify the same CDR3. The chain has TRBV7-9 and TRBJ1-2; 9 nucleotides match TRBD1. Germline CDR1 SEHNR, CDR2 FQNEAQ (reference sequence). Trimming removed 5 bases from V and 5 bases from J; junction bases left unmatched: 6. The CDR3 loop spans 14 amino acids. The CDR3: CASSPTGTGYGYTF. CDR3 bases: TGTGCCAGCAGCCCGACCGGGACAGGGTATGGCTACACCTTC.

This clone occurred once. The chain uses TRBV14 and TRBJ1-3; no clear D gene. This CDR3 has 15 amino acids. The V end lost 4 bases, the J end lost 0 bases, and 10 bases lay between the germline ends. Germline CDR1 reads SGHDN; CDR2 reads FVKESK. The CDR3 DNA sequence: TGTGCCAGCAGCCCCGTAAGCATCTCTGGAAACACCATATATTTT. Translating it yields CASSPVSISGNTIYF.

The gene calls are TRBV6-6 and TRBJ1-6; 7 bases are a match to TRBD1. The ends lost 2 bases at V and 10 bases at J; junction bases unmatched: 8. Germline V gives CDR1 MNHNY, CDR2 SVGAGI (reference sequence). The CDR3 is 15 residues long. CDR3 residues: CASSYQTGQRSPLHF. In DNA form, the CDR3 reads TGTGCCAGCAGTTACCAGACAGGGCAGCGATCACCCCTCCACTTT.

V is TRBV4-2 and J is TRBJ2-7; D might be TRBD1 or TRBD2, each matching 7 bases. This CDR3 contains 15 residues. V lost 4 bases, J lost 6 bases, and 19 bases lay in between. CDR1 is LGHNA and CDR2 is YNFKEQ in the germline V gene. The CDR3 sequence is CASSPSPAGGGEQYF. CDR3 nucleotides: TGTGCCAGCAGCCCCTCACCGGCAGGGGGGGGCGAGCAGTACTTC.

The CDR3 DNA follows: TGTGCCAGCAGTTACTCATCCTCGAACACTGAAGCTTTCTTT. It codes for CASSYSSSNTEAFF. The chain combines TRBV6-5 with TRBJ1-1; D is ambiguous. Germline V gives CDR1 MNHEY, CDR2 SVGAGI. This CDR3 comprises 14 residues. Trimming shortened V by 0 bases and J by 1 base, and 6 bases separated the two germline ends.

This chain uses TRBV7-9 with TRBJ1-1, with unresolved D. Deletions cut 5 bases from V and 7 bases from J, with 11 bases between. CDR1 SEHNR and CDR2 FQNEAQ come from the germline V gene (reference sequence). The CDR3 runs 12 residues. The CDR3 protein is CASSPHTHEAFF. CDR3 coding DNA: TGTGCCAGCAGCCCCCATACTCATGAAGCTTTCTTT.

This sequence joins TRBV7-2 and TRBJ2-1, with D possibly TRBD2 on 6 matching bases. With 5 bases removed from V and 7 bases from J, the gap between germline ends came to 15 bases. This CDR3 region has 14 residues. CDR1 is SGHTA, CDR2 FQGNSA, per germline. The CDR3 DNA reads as TGTGCCAGCAGCACCGGGGGACTTTTAAATGAGCAGTTCTTC. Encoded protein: CASSTGGLLNEQFF.

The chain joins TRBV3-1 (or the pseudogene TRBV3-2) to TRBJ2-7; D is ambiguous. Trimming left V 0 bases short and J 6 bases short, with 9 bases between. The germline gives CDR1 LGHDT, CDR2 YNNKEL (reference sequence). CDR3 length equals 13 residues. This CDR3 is CASSQERTGEQYF. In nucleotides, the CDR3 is TGTGCCAGCAGCCAAGAGAGGACGGGCGAGCAGTACTTC.

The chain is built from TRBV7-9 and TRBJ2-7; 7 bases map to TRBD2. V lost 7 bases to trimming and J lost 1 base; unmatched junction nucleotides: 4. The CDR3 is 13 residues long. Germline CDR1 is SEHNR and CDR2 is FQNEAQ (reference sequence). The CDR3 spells CASIPGGSYEQYF. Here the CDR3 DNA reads TGTGCCAGCATCCCGGGGGGATCCTACGAGCAGTACTTC.

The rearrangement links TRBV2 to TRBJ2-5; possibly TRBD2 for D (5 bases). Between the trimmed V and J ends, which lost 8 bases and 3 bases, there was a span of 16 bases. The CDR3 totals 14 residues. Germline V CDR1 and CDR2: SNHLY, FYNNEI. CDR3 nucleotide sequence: TGTGCCAGCGGCGGCCGGGGTAGGGAAGAGACCCAGTACTTC. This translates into CASGGRGREETQYF.

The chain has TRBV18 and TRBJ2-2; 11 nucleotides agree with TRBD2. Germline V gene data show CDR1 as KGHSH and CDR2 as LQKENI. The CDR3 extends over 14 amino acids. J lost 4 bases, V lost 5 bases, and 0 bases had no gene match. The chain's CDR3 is CASSTSGGTGELFF. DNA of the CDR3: TGTGCCAGCTCAACTAGCGGGGGCACCGGGGAGCTGTTTTTT.

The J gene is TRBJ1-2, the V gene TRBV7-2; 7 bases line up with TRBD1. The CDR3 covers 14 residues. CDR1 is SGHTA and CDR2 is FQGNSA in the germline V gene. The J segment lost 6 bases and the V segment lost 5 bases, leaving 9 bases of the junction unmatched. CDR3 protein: CASSPDRNGDGYTF. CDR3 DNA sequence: TGTGCCAGCAGCCCGGACAGGAACGGGGATGGCTACACCTTC.

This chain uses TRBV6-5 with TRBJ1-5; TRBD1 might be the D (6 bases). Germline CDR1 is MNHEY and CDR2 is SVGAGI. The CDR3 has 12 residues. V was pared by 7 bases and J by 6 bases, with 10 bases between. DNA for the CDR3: TGTGCCAGCAAGGCAGGGGCTCAGCCCCAGCATTTT. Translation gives CASKAGAQPQHF.

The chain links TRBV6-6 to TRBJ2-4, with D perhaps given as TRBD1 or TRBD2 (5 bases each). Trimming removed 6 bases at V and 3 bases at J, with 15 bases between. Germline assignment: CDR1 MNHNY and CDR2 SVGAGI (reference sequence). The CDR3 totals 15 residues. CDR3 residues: CASSPKGSVKNIQYF. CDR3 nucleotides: TGTGCCAGCAGCCCTAAGGGGAGTGTCAAAAACATTCAGTACTTC.

The CDR3 spells CASSTGTIYDEQYF. CDR3 sequence (DNA): TGTGCCAGCAGTACCGGGACTATCTACGACGAGCAGTACTTC. The chain recombines TRBV28 with TRBJ2-7; 7 bases align to TRBD2. Losses at the gene ends were 5 bases for V and 5 bases for J; bases not matched to a gene: 9. Germline CDR1 is MDHEN and CDR2 is SYDVKM. CDR3 length equals 14 residues. Full variable domain (outside the CDR3, taken from reference TRBV28 and TRBJ2-7): DVKVTQSSRYLVKRTGEKVFLECVQDMDHENMFWYRQDPGLGLRLIYFSYDVKMKEKGDIPEGYSVSREKKERFSLILESASTNQTSMYLCASSTGTIYDEQYFGPGTRLTVT.

The CDR3 bases are TGTGCCAGCAGCTTAGCCAACTCTGGCGACGAGCAGTACTTC. It translates to CASSLANSGDEQYF. This rearrangement joins TRBV7-9 to TRBJ2-7; the D is unclear. Germline CDR1 is SEHNR and CDR2 is FQNEAQ (reference sequence). CDR3 length: 14 residues. V was clipped by 0 bases and J by 5 bases, with 11 bases between them.

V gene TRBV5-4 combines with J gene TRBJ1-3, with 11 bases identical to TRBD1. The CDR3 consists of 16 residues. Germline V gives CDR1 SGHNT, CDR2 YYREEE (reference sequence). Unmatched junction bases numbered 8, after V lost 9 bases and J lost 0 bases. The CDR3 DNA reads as TGTGCCACCGGACAGGGGGCTTCTTTCTCTGGAAACACCATATATTTT. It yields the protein CATGQGASFSGNTIYF.

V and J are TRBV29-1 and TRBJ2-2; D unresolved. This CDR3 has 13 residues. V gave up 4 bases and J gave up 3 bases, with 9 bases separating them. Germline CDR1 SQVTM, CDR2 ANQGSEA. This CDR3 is CSVGPVDTGELFF. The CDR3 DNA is TGCAGCGTTGGACCCGTAGACACCGGGGAGCTGTTTTTT.

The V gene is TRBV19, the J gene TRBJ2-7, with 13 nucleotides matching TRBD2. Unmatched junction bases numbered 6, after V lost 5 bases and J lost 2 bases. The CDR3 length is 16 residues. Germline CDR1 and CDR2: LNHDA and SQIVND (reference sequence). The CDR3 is CASSLRLAGGAYEQYF. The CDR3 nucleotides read TGTGCCAGTAGTCTAAGACTAGCGGGAGGTGCCTACGAGCAGTACTTC.

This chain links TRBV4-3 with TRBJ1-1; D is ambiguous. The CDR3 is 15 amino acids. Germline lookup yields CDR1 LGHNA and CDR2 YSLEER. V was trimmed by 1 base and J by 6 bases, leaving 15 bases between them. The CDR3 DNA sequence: TGCGCCAGCAGCCAAGGGTTCATGTTATTTGCTGAAGCTTTCTTT. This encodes CASSQGFMLFAEAFF.